The clone carrying this T cell receptor beta chain has at least ten counts. MiXCR, applied by TCRdb to the 5' RACE reads, yields one record per CDR3 protein. In the table there are roughly 110,000 distinct CDR3 sequences, 11% of which are singletons. This specimen comes from a study of early T cells in non-severe SARS-CoV-2 infection. CDR3 length equals 15 residues. Germline CDR1 reads MGHRA; CDR2 reads YSYEKL. V lost 3 bases and J 0 bases, leaving 6 bases between the germline ends. V usage is TRBV4-1 and J usage is TRBJ2-6; unclear D gene. Input material: whole blood. The receptor was derived from an adult who was a healthcare worker with PCR-confirmed SARS-CoV-2 infection or an uninfected control (not recorded which). As DNA, the CDR3 is TGCGCCAGCAGCCACCCGGTCTCTGGGGCCAACGTCCTGACTTTC. Translation gives CASSHPVSGANVLTF.